This T cell receptor beta chain was sequenced in a study of blood T cell repertoires in COVID-19. About the study: Sites in the United States, Italy and Spain provided acute and convalescent COVID-19 samples.

A single count supports this clone. Germline V CDR1 and CDR2: LGHNT, FRNRAP. Trimming took 3 bases from V and 10 from J; bases not matched to a gene: 18. The CDR3 extends over 18 amino acids. Under the authors' procedure: The authors estimated nucleated cell counts from reference gene primer amplification. TCRdb keeps only in-frame clones here, not all; method: immunoSEQ multiplex PCR. The V and J calls and clone size are taken from that table; D and trimming were inferred from the DNA. The sample contains about 140,000 clones, 70% to 90% of which appear only once. Specimen: peripheral blood. This sequence originates from an elderly woman with acute or convalescent COVID-19. The chain couples TRBV12-5 to TRBJ1-6, with 7 nucleotides matching TRBD1. CDR3 sequence (DNA): TGTGCTAGTGGTTTTCCTCAGGAGGGGGCGCCTGGGATCTCACCCCTCCACTTT. Translating it yields CASGFPQEGAPGISPLHF. Looking up the rest from reference TRBV12-5 and TRBJ1-6 gives the full variable domain: DARVTQTPRHKVTEMGQEVTMRCQPILGHNTVFWYRQTMMQGLELLAYFRNRAPLDDSGMPKDRFSAEMPDATLATLKIQPSEPRDSAVYFCASGFPQEGAPGISPLHFGNGTRLTVT.